The TCR beta chain under discussion was sequenced for a study of regulatory T cells in long-lasting Graves disease. Study results and caveats: Under persistent disease, TRBV28, TRBJ1-2 and TRBJ2-5 were used preferentially.

TCR beta libraries were built with iRepertoire HTBI primers and Arm-PCR of CDR3 regions. Methods used by the authors: Samples jointly harbored fewer than 65 TRBV and about 14 TRBJ segments. TCRdb recomputed calls from the multiplex PCR reads with MiXCR, one row per CDR3 protein. In this record, the V and J calls reflect TCRdb's handling and not the investigators' own analysis. Of approximately 540,000 distinct CDR3 sequences in the sample, 12% were seen once. This clonotype was seen more than once but under ten times. Its antigen is not known. Germline V gene lookup returns CDR1 SNHLY and CDR2 FYNNEI. V dropped 0 bases and J dropped 6; count of bases not matched to a gene: 5. This CDR3 contains 15 residues. Documented time point: newly diagnosed GD, antithyroid drugs for less than 3 months. The TCR library was made from RNA extracted from PBMCs. This sample was shared with a second study, whose subject was T cells in Graves' hyperthyroidism and ophthalmopathy. That paper adds: Thyroid ultrasound and orbital computed tomography, with clinical symptoms and serum thyroxine and TRAb, informed diagnoses. The model's output predicted ophthalmopathy at a median of about 6.5 months prior to onset.

The specimen was peripheral blood mononuclear cells (PBMCs), collected at new diagnosis, from a patient treated with antithyroid drugs. The gene calls are TRBV2 and TRBJ2-1; 7 bases fit TRBD2. This TCR came from a woman aged 25 to 39 with Graves disease. CDR3 DNA sequence: TGTGCCAGCAGTGAAGCAGGCGGGGGAGGCAATGAGCAGTTCTTC. Translated: CASSEAGGGGNEQFF.